This T cell receptor (beta chain) was recorded in a study of blood T cell repertoires in COVID-19. The J segment lost 9 bases and the V segment lost 6 bases, leaving 7 bases of the junction unmatched. This CDR3 is built from 13 residues. Germline CDR1 is SGHTA and CDR2 is FQGNSA. Data came from immunoSEQ multiplex PCR; TCRdb stores just in-frame clones and leaves some out. The sample shows about 65,000 clones, roughly nine tenths of them seen only once. The J gene is TRBJ2-1, the V gene TRBV7-2, with 8 bases matching TRBD1. The sequence came from a man aged 55 to 69 with acute or convalescent COVID-19. Sequenced input: peripheral blood. CDR3 DNA sequence: TGTGCCAGCAGTCACTCAGGGGGCAGTGAGCAGTTCTTC. Amino acid sequence: CASSHSGGSEQFF. Full variable domain (rest looked up from reference TRBV7-2 and TRBJ2-1): GAGVSQSPSNKVTEKGKDVELRCDPISGHTALYWYRQSLGQGLEFLIYFQGNSAPDKSGLPSDRFSAERTGGSVSTLTIQRTQQEDSAVYLCASSHSGGSEQFFGPGTRLTVL.